Given below is one T cell receptor beta chain in context. Preparing the TCRbeta library involved the use of unique molecular identifiers. TCRdb analysed the PCR reads with MiXCR anew, one entry per CDR3 protein. The table lists about 1,000,000 distinct CDR3 sequences, roughly 31% of them singletons. This specimen belongs to a study of T-cell reconstitution after alpha-beta-depleted transplantation in children. The V gene lost 4 bases and the J gene lost 4 bases, with 8 bases spanning the gap. The CDR3 is 12 residues long. Germline CDR1 SQVTM, CDR2 ANQGSEA. The sequenced sample was PBMCs, mostly from graft donor cells, obtained 360 days after TCRalphabeta/CD19-depleted stem cell transplant. This sequence originates from a boy in the first two years of life who had a stem cell transplant for SCID, so the T cells may come from the graft donor. V is TRBV29-1 and J is TRBJ2-1, with D perhaps given as TRBD1 or TRBD2 (5 bases each). CDR3 nucleotide sequence: TGCAGCGTTGGGGGGATTTACAATGAGCAGTTCTTC. Translated, it gives CSVGGIYNEQFF.